This T cell receptor (beta chain) was identified during a study of blood T cell repertoires in COVID-19. Background on the study: The origin of the acute and convalescent COVID-19 samples was the United States, Italy and Spain. PBMCs, B-cell-depleted T cells, or T cells were the source of the cDNA or gDNA that made up the material.

This clone was counted a single time. Between the trimmed V and J ends, which lost 0 bases and 9 bases, there was a span of 12 bases. The V gene's germline CDR1 is SGHNT and CDR2 YENEEA. CDR3 length: 14 amino acids. The age range of participants was 18 to 89 years, with residence in about two dozen US areas. What the recovered Cohort 3 donors had was two negative PCRs, clearance, or symptom resolution. Assay: immunoSEQ multiplex PCR; the TCRdb copy retains only in-frame clones and omits some. The table shows a few hundred thousand clones, with around four fifths occurring only once. Source material: PBMCs or T cells enriched from blood (not recorded which). The rearrangement links TRBV11-3 to TRBJ2-1; D might be TRBD1 (5 bases). This TCR was recovered from a woman aged 45-65 years who had recovered from COVID-19. The DNA of the CDR3 is TGTGCCAGCAGCTTAGATCAGGGCAGTTTTGAGCAGTTCTTC. Translating gives CASSLDQGSFEQFF.